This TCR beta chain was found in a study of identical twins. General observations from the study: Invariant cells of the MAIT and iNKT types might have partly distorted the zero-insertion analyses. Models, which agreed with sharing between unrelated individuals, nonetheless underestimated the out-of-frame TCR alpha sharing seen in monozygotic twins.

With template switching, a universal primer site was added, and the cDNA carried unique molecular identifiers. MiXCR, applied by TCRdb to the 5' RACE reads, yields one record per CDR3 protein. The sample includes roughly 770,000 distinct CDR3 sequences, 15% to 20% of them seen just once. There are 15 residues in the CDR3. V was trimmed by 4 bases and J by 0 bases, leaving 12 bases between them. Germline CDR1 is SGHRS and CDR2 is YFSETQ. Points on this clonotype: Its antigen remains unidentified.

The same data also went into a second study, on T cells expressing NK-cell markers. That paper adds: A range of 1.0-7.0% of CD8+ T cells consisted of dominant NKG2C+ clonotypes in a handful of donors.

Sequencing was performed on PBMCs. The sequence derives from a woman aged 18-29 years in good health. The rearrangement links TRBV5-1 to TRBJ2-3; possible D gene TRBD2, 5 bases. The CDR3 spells CASSPEEASTDTQYF. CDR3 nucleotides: TGCGCCAGCAGCCCTGAGGAGGCTAGCACAGATACGCAGTATTTT.